A single TCR beta chain is shown here with its context. TCRdb keeps only in-frame clones here, not all; method: immunoSEQ multiplex PCR. The sample has under 150,000 clones, roughly nine tenths seen once. This sample stems from a study of T cell responses to AZD1222 COVID-19 vaccine. The TCR originated in an adult in good health. Sequences were derived from peripheral blood, sampled on day 0 of AZD1222 vaccination.

DNA of the CDR3: TGTGCCAGCAGCTTGGCAGGTGCGGGGGGAAAGACCCAGTACTTC. Amino acid sequence: CASSLAGAGGKTQYF. The V and J genes are TRBV5-4 and TRBJ2-5; 8 nucleotides agree with TRBD2. The trim removed 0 bases at V and 6 bases at J, leaving 7 bases unmatched. CDR3 length equals 15 residues. From germline, CDR1 is SGHNT and CDR2 YYREEE (reference sequence).